The entry that follows covers one T cell receptor beta chain sequence. TCRdb's copy holds only in-frame clones and misses some; the assay was immunoSEQ multiplex PCR. The repertoire has 60,000 to 70,000 clones, about 89% of them found once; the top ten carry roughly 4.5%. The data stem from a study of identifying expanded T cells in peripheral blood. Germline CDR1 MDHEN, CDR2 SYDVKM. Trimming stripped 5 bases from V and 0 bases from J, with 17 bases between. This CDR3 has 17 amino acids. The V and J genes are TRBV28 and TRBJ1-3; D is undetermined. The origin of this receptor is a person between 18 and 75 years old in good health. What was sequenced was blood. The CDR3 DNA reads TGTGCCAGCAGTCCCTCCGGAGGGCTGACCTCTGGAAACACCATATATTTT. Translation: CASSPSGGLTSGNTIYF.